What follows is one T cell receptor (beta chain) and its context. The antigen remains unidentified. The data stem from a study of T cell responses to AZD1222 COVID-19 vaccine. Whole-study findings and limits: Receipt of two AZD1222 doses was followed by a rise in Spike-specific TCR breadth and depth. Baseline serology detected seropositivity in only six or seven AZD1222 recipients. Repertoires were obtained only post-peak T cell response.

In germline, CDR1 is LGHNA, CDR2 YSLEER. V gave up 4 bases and J gave up 12 bases; unmatched junction bases: 11. The CDR3 is 16 amino acids. Generated by immunoSEQ multiplex PCR, the TCRdb table keeps only in-frame clones and is missing some. The sample has some 110,000 clones; around 89% are singletons. The receptor was isolated from an adult who received the AZD1222 COVID-19 vaccine. This rearrangement joins TRBV4-3 to TRBJ2-1; 14 positions match TRBD2. Sequenced material: peripheral blood, taken 28 days after the second AZD1222 dose. The CDR3 sequence is CASSPLEGLAGGAQFF. As DNA, the CDR3 is TGCGCCAGCAGCCCATTAGAAGGACTAGCGGGAGGTGCGCAGTTCTTC.